This T cell receptor (beta chain) appears in the sequencing data of a study of T cell responses to AZD1222 COVID-19 vaccine. About the study: Analyses pooled second doses at about 4 or about 12 weeks. General study points: Most donors were white British and more were female, and clonal diversity was possibly underestimated. Spike-specific TCRs gained breadth and depth after people received two AZD1222 doses. As reported, nearly half of all spike-specific TCRs target variant regions that are unmutated.

Details on this clone: As yet, its antigen is unknown.

Assay used: immunoSEQ multiplex PCR; TCRdb lists only in-frame clones, some missing. Among about 180,000 clones listed, around 93% were seen once. Trimming took off 3 bases at V and 5 bases at J, with 11 bases between the two ends. The germline gives CDR1 MDHEN, CDR2 SYDVKM. This CDR3 region has 14 residues. The V and J genes are TRBV28 and TRBJ1-5; unclear D gene. The clonotype originates from an adult in good health. Sequencing used peripheral blood, obtained on day 0 of AZD1222 vaccination. This chain's CDR3 is CASSLASAYQPQHF. CDR3 DNA: TGTGCCAGCAGTTTGGCGTCAGCCTATCAGCCCCAGCATTTT.